One and the same sample provided the 26 T cell receptor beta chains below, sequenced in a study of regulatory T cells in long-lasting Graves disease. According to the study, TCR beta libraries were built with iRepertoire HTBI primers and CDR3-region Arm-PCR. TCRdb re-derived calls from the multiplex PCR reads in MiXCR, one entry per CDR3 protein. The sample shows about 370,000 distinct CDR3 sequences, around a sixth of them seen only once. Time point reported: newly diagnosed GD, antithyroid drugs for less than 3 months. Isolated PBMC RNA provided the starting material for the TCR library. The sample was peripheral blood mononuclear cells (PBMCs), taken at new diagnosis, from a patient treated with antithyroid drugs. These receptors were collected from a female donor with Graves disease.

Only a few counts were recorded for this clonotype. The rearrangement joins TRBV20-1 to TRBJ2-5; perhaps TRBD2 as D (7 bases). V was pared by 6 bases and J by 5 bases, with 19 bases between. Germline CDR1 is DFQATT and CDR2 is SNEGSKA (reference sequence). This CDR3 has 14 amino acids. DNA for the CDR3: TGCAGTGCCCGCGGGGGCGCCCAGCAGGAGACCCAGTACTTC. This encodes CSARGGAQQETQYF.

The chain couples TRBV6-2 or TRBV6-3 to TRBJ1-2; 10 positions match TRBD1. Unmatched junction bases numbered 24, after V lost 6 bases and J lost 2 bases. CDR3 length: 21 amino acids. From germline, CDR1 is MNHEY and CDR2 SVGEGT. The CDR3, as DNA: TGTGCCAGCAGCTACCGGGGAAACCTCCGGGACAGGGGCCACATGAACTATGGCTACACCTTC. It translates to CASSYRGNLRDRGHMNYGYTF.

This clonotype was found many times. The rearrangement uses TRBV28 and TRBJ1-2; D unresolved. The germline gives CDR1 MDHEN, CDR2 SYDVKM. Trimming left V 6 bases short and J 3 bases short, with 17 bases between. The CDR3 consists of 15 residues. CDR3 protein: CASRPGQAAHYGYTF. CDR3 sequence (DNA): TGTGCCAGCAGGCCCGGGCAGGCTGCTCACTATGGCTACACCTTC.

This clonotype was seen repeatedly, ten times or more. CDR3 sequence (DNA): TGTGCCAGCAGCTTCGAGACTAGCGGGGCCGCCGGAGAGACCCAGTACTTC. It encodes CASSFETSGAAGETQYF. The chain joins TRBV5-6 to TRBJ2-5, with 11 bases that match TRBD2. V shed 2 bases and J 4 bases; nucleotides not matched to a gene: 10. Germline V lookup: CDR1 SGHDT, CDR2 YYEEEE. The CDR3 sequence is 17 residues long.

This clonotype occurred many times. The genes are TRBV4-2 and TRBJ2-1; D unclear. The germline V gene encodes CDR1 LGHNA and CDR2 YNFKEQ. With 0 bases removed from V and 4 bases from J, the gap between germline ends came to 16 bases. This CDR3 comprises 17 residues. CDR3 nucleotides: TGTGCCAGCAGCCAAGATTTTGGAGATTACCGATACAATGAGCAGTTCTTC. Protein sequence: CASSQDFGDYRYNEQFF.

This clonotype showed up many times. The rearrangement uses TRBV5-4 and TRBJ1-1; D possibly corresponds to TRBD1 (6 bases). Trimming took 4 bases from V and 4 from J, leaving 14 bases between them. CDR1 is SGHNT, CDR2 YYREEE, per germline (reference sequence). The CDR3 covers 14 residues. The CDR3: CASSNGWGATEAFF. The CDR3 DNA sequence: TGTGCCAGCAGCAACGGTTGGGGGGCCACTGAAGCTTTCTTT.

Ten or more counts support this clonotype. The rearrangement links TRBV7-9 to TRBJ2-1; the match to TRBD2 covers 12 bases. Germline values: CDR1 SEHNR, CDR2 FQNEAQ (reference sequence). With 5 bases clipped from V and 4 bases from J, the junction kept 6 bases outside the gene matches. The CDR3 length is 16 residues. CDR3: CASSRPTSGGYNEQFF. In DNA, the CDR3 is TGTGCCAGCAGCCGCCCGACTAGCGGGGGTTACAATGAGCAGTTCTTC.

This clonotype has at least ten counts. This chain joins TRBV20-1 and TRBJ1-2; D call uncertain. This CDR3 is built from 14 residues. V was shortened by 0 bases and J by 3 bases, with 11 bases between the two germline ends. Germline assignment: CDR1 DFQATT and CDR2 SNEGSKA (reference sequence). In DNA, the CDR3 is TGCAGTGCTAGAGATACGGCCTTGCACTATGGCTACACCTTC. Translation: CSARDTALHYGYTF.

Many counts were recorded for this clonotype. The chain uses TRBV12-3 or TRBV12-4 and TRBJ2-2; D is unclear. The CDR3 sequence is 14 residues long. Between the trimmed V and J ends, which lost 6 bases and 1 base, there was a span of 9 bases. The CDR3 coding sequence is TGTGCCAGCAGGTGGACGGTGAACACCGGGGAGCTGTTTTTT. Encoded protein: CASRWTVNTGELFF.

This clonotype occurred many times. The rearrangement joins TRBV24-1 to TRBJ2-1; TRBD2 matches at 11 bases. J gave up 6 bases and V 5 bases, and 5 bases lay outside the gene matches. Germline CDR1 and CDR2: KGHDR and SFDVKD. The CDR3 is 15 amino acids. The CDR3 nucleotides read TGTGCCACCAGTGTAGCGGGAGGGCAGACCAATGAGCAGTTCTTC. Its translation: CATSVAGGQTNEQFF.

The rearrangement joins TRBV7-3 to TRBJ1-1; tentative D call: TRBD1 (6 bases). Per germline, CDR1 SGHTA and CDR2 FQGTGA. This CDR3 is built from 15 residues. V lost 4 bases and J lost 5, with 17 bases in between. Here the CDR3 DNA reads TGTGCCAGCAGCTCAAGAACAGGGTTGGGGACTGAAGCTTTCTTT. Its protein product is CASSSRTGLGTEAFF.

This clonotype has at least ten counts. The genes are TRBV14 and TRBJ2-3; tentatively, D is TRBD2 (6 bases). The CDR3 is 12 amino acids. V lost 2 bases and J lost 8, with 8 bases in between. Germline CDR1 SGHDN, CDR2 FVKESK. The CDR3 spells CASSQWDSTQYF. CDR3 DNA sequence: TGTGCCAGCAGCCAATGGGACTCTACGCAGTATTTT. Combining the CDR3 with reference TRBV14 and TRBJ2-3 gives the whole variable domain EAGVTQFPSHSVIEKGQTVTLRCDPISGHDNLYWYRRVMGKEIKFLLHFVKESKQDESGMPNNRFLAERTGGTYSTLKVQPAELEDSGVYFCASSQWDSTQYFGPGTRLTVL.

This clonotype was seen repeatedly, ten times or more. The chain has TRBV6-1 and TRBJ2-7; 7 nucleotides align to TRBD2. V shed 6 bases, J shed 3 bases, and the junction held 14 bases outside the gene matches. CDR3 length: 16 residues. Germline V gene sequence: CDR1 MNHNS, CDR2 SASEGT. The CDR3 nucleotides read TGTGCCAGCAGCCCGGTCCCTCGCGGGAGAGACTACGAGCAGTACTTC. Amino acid sequence: CASSPVPRGRDYEQYF.

The table lists this clonotype with many counts. The gene calls are TRBV3-1 and TRBJ1-2, with 7 bases lining up with TRBD1. The germline CDR1 and CDR2 sequences are LGHDT and YNNKEL (reference sequence). The CDR3 extends over 17 amino acids. The V gene end was trimmed by 0 bases and the J gene end by 7 bases; junction bases not matched to a gene: 14. This CDR3 reads CASSQESGGGRTRGYTF. CDR3 coding DNA: TGTGCCAGCAGCCAAGAATCAGGAGGGGGCAGGACGCGTGGCTACACCTTC. The variable domain in full, completed from reference TRBV3-1 and TRBJ1-2, reads DTAVSQTPKYLVTQMGNDKSIKCEQNLGHDTMYWYKQDSKKFLKIMFSYNNKELIINETVPNRFSPKSPDKAHLNLHINSLELGDSAVYFCASSQESGGGRTRGYTFGSGTRLTVV.

V is TRBV27 and J is TRBJ1-5; D is perhaps TRBD1 (5 bases). The germline V gene encodes CDR1 MNHEY and CDR2 SMNVEV (reference sequence). This CDR3 region has 14 residues. Trimming shortened V by 8 bases and J by 2 bases, and 13 bases separated the two germline ends. In DNA form, the CDR3 reads TGTGCCAGCTCCAAACGGGGGGGCAATCAGCCCCAGCATTTT. It yields the protein CASSKRGGNQPQHF.

The sample holds many counts of this clonotype. The chain employs TRBV27 and TRBJ1-2; 7 positions agree with TRBD1. The CDR3 runs 14 residues. Germline trimming cut 6 bases from V and 2 bases from J; bases unmatched to any gene: 6. CDR1 and CDR2 (germline): MNHEY, SMNVEV (reference sequence). CDR3 residues: CASSKGTANYGYTF. CDR3 DNA: TGTGCCAGCAGCAAAGGGACAGCCAACTATGGCTACACCTTC.

The rearrangement uses TRBV6-1 and TRBJ2-7; D is perhaps TRBD1 or TRBD2 (5 bases each). In germline, CDR1 is MNHNS, CDR2 SASEGT. The germline V and J ends were trimmed by 5 bases and 3 bases, with 14 bases remaining between them. CDR3 size: 14 residues. The CDR3 DNA reads TGTGCCAGCAGTCGGGGCCCGAGATTCTACGAGCAGTACTTC. Protein sequence: CASSRGPRFYEQYF.

There are many counts of this clonotype. The chain couples TRBV15 to TRBJ2-5; a weak D match, TRBD2 (6 bases). Trimming took 5 bases from V and 4 from J, leaving 17 bases between them. The CDR3 totals 15 residues. CDR1 and CDR2 (germline): LNHNV, YYDKDF (reference sequence). The CDR3 bases are TGTGCCACCAGCGCGGGACCGCATGGGGGAGAGACCCAGTACTTC. Its protein product is CATSAGPHGGETQYF.

The table lists this clonotype with a few counts. This chain links TRBV6-2 or TRBV6-3 with TRBJ1-1; 7 bases are a match to TRBD1. Germline values: CDR1 MNHEY, CDR2 SVGEGT. This CDR3 is built from 16 residues. Unmatched junction bases numbered 11, after V lost 0 bases and J lost 7 bases. The CDR3 spells CASSYSHAQGLGEAFF. The CDR3 DNA reads TGTGCCAGCAGTTACTCGCACGCACAGGGGTTGGGTGAAGCTTTCTTT.

This clonotype was counted only a few times. This chain joins TRBV18 and TRBJ1-1, with unresolved D. The CDR3 consists of 13 residues. V shed 2 bases and J shed 5 bases, with 9 bases lying between them. CDR1 KGHSH and CDR2 LQKENI come from the germline V gene. In DNA, the CDR3 is TGTGCCAGCTCACCAGGGCCGGGGACTGAAGCTTTCTTT. Protein: CASSPGPGTEAFF.

This clonotype was seen repeatedly, ten times or more. The J gene is TRBJ2-1, the V gene TRBV9; 9 bases are a match to TRBD2. The CDR3 loop spans 18 amino acids. V shed 3 bases and J 3 bases; nucleotides not matched to a gene: 13. Germline lookup yields CDR1 SGDLS and CDR2 YYNGEE. The CDR3 sequence is CASSAASGTNKNYNEQFF. The CDR3 DNA reads TGTGCCAGCAGCGCAGCTAGCGGGACCAATAAGAACTACAATGAGCAGTTCTTC.

The chain employs TRBV7-9 and TRBJ2-3; D is uncertain. Germline V gene sequence: CDR1 SEHNR, CDR2 FQNEAQ (reference sequence). Trimming pared 1 base from V and 3 bases from J, leaving 14 bases between. The CDR3 is 16 residues long. CDR3 amino acids: CASSLGLGSGTDTQYF. CDR3 bases: TGTGCCAGCAGCTTAGGACTGGGGTCCGGGACAGATACGCAGTATTTT.

The chain joins TRBV2 to TRBJ1-5; D may be TRBD1 (6 bases). Between the trimmed V and J ends, which lost 5 bases and 12 bases, there was a span of 14 bases. CDR1 SNHLY and CDR2 FYNNEI come from the germline V gene. This CDR3 is 12 amino acids long. CDR3 in amino acids: CASSTGLRLQHF. DNA for the CDR3: TGTGCCAGCAGTACAGGGCTACGACTCCAGCATTTT.

This clonotype was seen many times. The chain employs TRBV11-2 and TRBJ1-5, with D perhaps matching TRBD1 (5 bases). V shed 5 bases and J shed 7 bases, with 12 bases lying between them. CDR1 is SGHAT and CDR2 is FQNNGV in the germline V gene. The CDR3 has 13 residues. The CDR3 region is CASSRQGGQPQHF. Here the CDR3 DNA reads TGTGCCAGCAGCCGGCAGGGAGGCCAGCCCCAGCATTTT.

There are a few counts of this clonotype. V usage is TRBV30 and J usage is TRBJ1-2; D might be TRBD1 (5 bases). This CDR3 comprises 16 residues. V gave up 1 base and J gave up 5 bases, with 20 bases separating them. Germline V gene lookup returns CDR1 GTSNPN and CDR2 SVGIG (reference sequence). CDR3 amino acids: CAWSDRLMGDPYGYTF. CDR3 sequence (DNA): TGTGCCTGGAGTGACCGATTAATGGGGGACCCTTATGGCTACACCTTC.

The V gene is TRBV6-1, the J gene TRBJ2-3, with unresolved D. Germline V gene data show CDR1 as MNHNS and CDR2 as SASEGT. The germline V and J ends were trimmed by 7 bases and 4 bases, with 9 bases remaining between them. This CDR3 spans 12 amino acids. The CDR3 protein is CASILSPDTQYF. The CDR3 nucleotides are TGTGCCAGCATCCTATCCCCAGATACGCAGTATTTT.